This T cell receptor beta chain was found in a study of T cell clonotyping in hematopoietic cell transplantation. Study-wide background: Cytoreduction preceded collection of pretransplant recipient samples. Notes on the study in general: Higher Inverse Simpson Index values in graft donor and pretransplant recipient predicted broader posttransplant TCR diversity.

Sequencing used immunoSEQ multiplex PCR; TCRdb keeps in-frame clones, though not all of them. The sample records some 13,000 clones, around four fifths being singletons. Trimming took 1 base from V and 0 from J, leaving 7 bases between them. Germline V gene lookup returns CDR1 LNHDA and CDR2 SQIVND (reference sequence). The CDR3 consists of 15 residues. Time point given: recipient sample about 28 days before transplant, after cytoreduction. On this clone: Its matching antigen is unknown.

This receptor was identified in a man between 60 and 75 years old with acute myeloid leukemia. Some clones in this sample may be carry-over from other donors' samples. The chain has TRBV19 and TRBJ2-1, with D unclear. The source was peripheral blood mononuclear cells, collected before stem cell transplant. CDR3 coding DNA: TGTGCCAGTAGTATAGCGGATAGCTCCTACAATGAGCAGTTCTTC. Its translation: CASSIADSSYNEQFF.